This T cell receptor beta chain was captured in a study of identical twins. Study findings and constraints: In beta out-of-frame sequences, the excess sharing between twins was weaker. Because invariant MAIT and iNKT cells could be present, zero-insertion analyses could be partly confounded.

Template switching created a universal primer site, and the cDNA included unique molecular identifiers. One entry per CDR3 protein, called by TCRdb with MiXCR from the 5' RACE reads. Of hundreds of thousands of distinct CDR3 sequences listed, under 9% are singletons. Worth noting for this clonotype: As yet, its antigen is unknown.

Germline loops: CDR1 MNHNS, CDR2 SASEGT. Trimming removed 7 bases from V and 6 bases from J, with 16 bases in between. The CDR3 covers 13 residues. The same specimen was also included in a second study, on yellow fever vaccine responses in identical twins.

V gene TRBV6-1 combines with J gene TRBJ2-7; possible D gene TRBD1, 7 bases. Input material: PBMCs. This clonotype was obtained from a woman aged 18 to 35 in good health. The DNA for the CDR3 is TGTGCCAGCATTCAGGGGGGCTCTGGCGAGCAGTACTTC. This gives the protein CASIQGGSGEQYF.